This T cell receptor (beta chain) came from a study of cytomegalovirus exposure and HLA in healthy donors. Clones were read by immunoSEQ multiplex PCR, and TCRdb kept only the in-frame ones, dropping some. This sample has about 130,000 clones, with approximately 89% found just once. The CDR3 spans 14 residues. The germline gives CDR1 SGHAT, CDR2 FQNNGV. Trimming removed 1 base from V and 4 bases from J, with 7 bases in between. This clonotype originated in a young woman in good health and CMV-seropositive. The sample taken for sequencing was PBMCs. This chain uses TRBV11-2 with TRBJ1-4; maybe TRBD1 (6 bases). CDR3 protein: CASSLGRGNEKLFF. The CDR3 DNA follows: TGTGCCAGCAGCTTAGGCAGGGGTAATGAAAAACTGTTTTTT.